This is a list of T cell receptor beta chains from one sample in a study of identical twins. TCRdb redid the calling of the 5' RACE reads with MiXCR, one entry per CDR3 protein. This table has roughly 220,000 distinct CDR3 sequences, 6.5% appearing once. These sequences were also reported in another study, on T cells expressing NK-cell markers.

Material: CD8+ T cells sorted from blood. The receptors stem from a woman in her late teens or twenties in good health. Both conserved end residues are part of each CDR3. The D gene is left open where the match is weak. Clone size is stated in some rows and not others, as once, few, many or a class when expanded.

J gene,V gene,clone size,D gene,CDR3 protein,CDR3 DNA
TRBJ2-2,TRBV6-4,once,TRBD2,CASAPLAGGPNTVELFF,TGTGCCAGCGCCCCACTAGCGGGGGGGCCCAACACCGTGGAGCTGTTTTTT
TRBJ2-3,TRBV2,-,-,CASLGKAQYF,TGTGCCAGCCTGGGGAAGGCGCAGTATTTT
TRBJ2-7,TRBV5-5,many,-,CASSLEGMGEQYF,TGTGCCAGCAGCTTGGAGGGAATGGGCGAGCAGTACTTC
TRBJ2-1,TRBV19,few,-,CASSTRDGSSYNEQFF,TGTGCCAGTAGTACCAGGGACGGTAGCTCCTACAATGAGCAGTTCTTC
TRBJ1-1,TRBV9,many,-,CASSGAGANTEAFF,TGTGCCAGCAGCGGCGCGGGGGCGAACACTGAAGCTTTCTTT
TRBJ1-1,TRBV29-1,few,-,CSVGTTNTEAFF,TGCAGCGTCGGGACGACGAACACTGAAGCTTTCTTT
TRBJ1-5,TRBV7-8,-,-,CASSPGGALSF,TGTGCCAGCAGCCCCGGTGGGGCCCTTTCTTTT
TRBJ2-6,TRBV12-3/TRBV12-4,-,TRBD1,CASSRDSPIFSGANVLTF,TGTGCCAGCAGTCGGGACAGCCCTATATTCTCTGGGGCCAACGTCCTGACTTTC
TRBJ2-1,TRBV11-2,-,-,CASSSSGPVVNEQFF,TGTGCCAGCAGCTCCAGTGGACCCGTGGTCAATGAGCAGTTCTTC
TRBJ2-5,TRBV5-1,many,TRBD2,CASSFGRLAGHQETQYF,TGCGCCAGCAGCTTTGGACGGCTAGCGGGACACCAAGAGACCCAGTACTTC
TRBJ2-1,TRBV20-1,many,-,CSATVWRERRNEQFF,TGCAGTGCTACGGTCTGGCGGGAAAGACGGAATGAGCAGTTCTTC